This TCR beta chain was recovered during a study of cytomegalovirus exposure and HLA in healthy donors. CDR1 is MDHEN, CDR2 SYDVKM, per germline. This CDR3 spans 12 amino acids. The V and J ends lost 6 bases and 10 bases respectively, with 13 bases between them. Of note for this clone: Its matching antigen is unknown.

The PCR made use of 60 Vbeta and 13 Jbeta primers. TCRdb's table, derived via immunoSEQ multiplex PCR, lists solely in-frame clones and lacks some. The sample includes some 150,000 clones, 77% seen only once; the top ten take approximately 1.5%. Study results and limitations: DRB1 showed the most TCR associations and HLA-C the fewest in a later analysis, as rates varied by HLA locus. Among TCR beta chains, those listed as cytomegalovirus-associated numbered more than 150.

The sample was PBMCs. This chain links TRBV28 with TRBJ2-1; D unclear. This receptor was taken from a female donor in good health and CMV-seronegative. CDR3 amino acids: CASSLLLGEQFF. The DNA of the CDR3 is TGTGCCAGCAGCCTACTTCTAGGCGAGCAGTTCTTC. The full variable domain, with the rest looked up from reference TRBV28 and TRBJ2-1, is DVKVTQSSRYLVKRTGEKVFLECVQDMDHENMFWYRQDPGLGLRLIYFSYDVKMKEKGDIPEGYSVSREKKERFSLILESASTNQTSMYLCASSLLLGEQFFGPGTRLTVL.